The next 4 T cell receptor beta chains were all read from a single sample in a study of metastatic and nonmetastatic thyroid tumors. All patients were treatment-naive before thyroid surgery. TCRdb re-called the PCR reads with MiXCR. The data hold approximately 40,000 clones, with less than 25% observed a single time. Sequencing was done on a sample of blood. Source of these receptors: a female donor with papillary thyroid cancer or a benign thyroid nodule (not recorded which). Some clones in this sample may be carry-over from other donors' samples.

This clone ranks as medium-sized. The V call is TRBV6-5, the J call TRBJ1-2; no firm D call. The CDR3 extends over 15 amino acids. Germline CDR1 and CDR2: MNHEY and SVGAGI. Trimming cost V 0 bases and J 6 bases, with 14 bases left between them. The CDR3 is CASSYSSGQVDGYTF. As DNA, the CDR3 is TGTGCCAGCAGTTACTCGAGTGGGCAGGTAGATGGCTACACCTTC.

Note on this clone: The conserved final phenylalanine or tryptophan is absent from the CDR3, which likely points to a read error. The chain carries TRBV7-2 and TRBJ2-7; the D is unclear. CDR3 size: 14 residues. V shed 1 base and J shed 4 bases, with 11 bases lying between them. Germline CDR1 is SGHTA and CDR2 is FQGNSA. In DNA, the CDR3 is TGTGCCAGCAGCTTAGTTGCGAGAGAGTACGAGCAGTACTTA. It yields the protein CASSLVAREYEQYL.

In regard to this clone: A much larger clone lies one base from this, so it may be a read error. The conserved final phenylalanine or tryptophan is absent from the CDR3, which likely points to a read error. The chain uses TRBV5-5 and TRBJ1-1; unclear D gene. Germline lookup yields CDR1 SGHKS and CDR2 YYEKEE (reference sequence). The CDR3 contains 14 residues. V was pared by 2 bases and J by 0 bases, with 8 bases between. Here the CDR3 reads CASSFTAMNTEAFS. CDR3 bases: TGTGCCAGCAGCTTCACAGCCATGAACACTGAAGCTTTCTCT.

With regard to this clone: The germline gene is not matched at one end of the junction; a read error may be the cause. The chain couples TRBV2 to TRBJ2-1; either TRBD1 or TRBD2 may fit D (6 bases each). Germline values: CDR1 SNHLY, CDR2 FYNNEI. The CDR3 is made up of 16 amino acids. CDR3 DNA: TGTGTCAGCAGTGAATGGGGGGCTGGCCCCTACAATGAGCAGTTCTTC. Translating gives CVSSEWGAGPYNEQFF.